The clone carrying this T cell receptor beta chain was seen a handful of times. Its specificity is not known. The record originates from a study of identical twins. Germline V gene data show CDR1 as SNHLY and CDR2 as FYNNEI. There are 14 residues in the CDR3. V lost 4 bases to trimming and J lost 4 bases; unmatched junction nucleotides: 3. Overall study findings and caveats: Model-predicted out-of-frame TCR alpha sharing fell below observed values in monozygotic twins. Alpha sequences that were out-of-frame and twin-shared showed an excess of low generation probability.

One entry per CDR3 protein, called by TCRdb with MiXCR from the 5' RACE reads. The table lists 300,000 to 400,000 distinct CDR3 sequences, roughly an eighth of them singletons. These sequences were also reported in another study, on yellow fever vaccine responses in identical twins.

This sequence joins TRBV2 and TRBJ2-3; 9 bases match TRBD1. This TCR was sampled from a young woman in good health. What was sequenced was CD8+ T cells sorted from blood. The CDR3 region has the DNA TGTGCCAGCAGTGCCACAGGGGGCCCAGATACGCAGTATTTT. This codes for CASSATGGPDTQYF. Full variable domain (outside the CDR3, taken from reference TRBV2 and TRBJ2-3): EPEVTQTPSHQVTQMGQEVILRCVPISNHLYFYWYRQILGQKVEFLVSFYNNEISEKSEIFDDQFSVERPDGSNFTLKIRSTKLEDSAMYFCASSATGGPDTQYFGPGTRLTVL.